This TCR beta chain comes out of a study of cytomegalovirus exposure and HLA in healthy donors. Amplification used 60 Vbeta primers and 13 Jbeta primers. TCRdb's copy holds only in-frame clones and misses some; the assay was immunoSEQ multiplex PCR. The table shows about 180,000 clones, with more than 75% occurring only once. This clone was seen just once. At one end, the junction sequence differs from germline, possibly due to a read error. The V gene's germline CDR1 is KGHSH and CDR2 LQKENI. The CDR3 extends over 14 amino acids. The sequence was obtained from a woman under 40 in good health and CMV-seropositive. Sample: PBMCs. This rearrangement joins TRBV18 to TRBJ1-2; 7 positions match TRBD1. The CDR3 nucleotides are TGTGCCAGCTCCCCACAACAGGGGTGGGATGGCTACACCTTC. This encodes CASSPQQGWDGYTF.